These 31 T cell receptor beta chains originate from one sample sequenced in a study of blood T cell repertoires in COVID-19. Clones were sequenced by immunoSEQ multiplex PCR, and TCRdb holds only the in-frame ones, with some missing. The table has about 190,000 clones, less than 85% seen once. Material for sequencing was peripheral blood. Source of these receptors: a woman aged 50 to 65 with acute or convalescent COVID-19.

The gene calls are TRBV10-3 and TRBJ2-1; a weak D match, TRBD2 (6 bases). Germline-derived CDR1 and CDR2 are ENHRY and SYGVKD. The CDR3 runs 11 residues. Trimming pared 11 bases from V and 6 bases from J, leaving 11 bases between. CDR3 residues: CAAGLTNEQFF. In DNA form, the CDR3 reads TGTGCCGCAGGACTAACCAATGAGCAGTTCTTC.

The rearrangement joins TRBV24-1 to TRBJ2-3, with D hard to call. Germline CDR1 is KGHDR and CDR2 is SFDVKD. The V and J ends lost 7 bases and 6 bases respectively, with 7 bases between them. The CDR3 sequence is 11 residues long. The CDR3 loop reads CATRSGDTQYF. DNA for the CDR3: TGTGCCACCAGATCAGGCGATACGCAGTATTTT.

V usage is TRBV5-1 and J usage is TRBJ1-2, with a tentative D call TRBD1 (5 bases). V was pared by 5 bases and J by 2 bases, with 7 bases between. The CDR3 covers 12 residues. Germline values: CDR1 SGHRS, CDR2 YFSETQ. CDR3 residues: CASRQDNYGYTF. CDR3 nucleotides: TGCGCCAGCAGACAGGACAACTATGGCTACACCTTC.

In DNA form, the CDR3 reads TGTGCCAGCTCACAGGGACTAGCTGAAGAGCAGTACTTC. Translation: CASSQGLAEEQYF. V usage is TRBV18 and J usage is TRBJ2-7; 9 positions agree with TRBD2. Germline lookup yields CDR1 KGHSH and CDR2 LQKENI. V was clipped by 4 bases and J by 7 bases; unmatched bases: 5. CDR3 size: 13 residues. Complete variable domain (other parts from reference TRBV18 and TRBJ2-7): NAGVMQNPRHLVRRRGQEARLRCSPMKGHSHVYWYRQLPEEGLKFMVYLQKENIIDESGMPKERFSAEFPKEGPSILRIQQVVRGDSAAYFCASSQGLAEEQYFGPGTRLTVT.

The CDR3 DNA reads TGTGCCAGCAGCGTGGGACAGGGGCAAGAGACCCAGTACTTC. It translates to CASSVGQGQETQYF. The J gene is TRBJ2-5, the V gene TRBV9; 10 nucleotides agree with TRBD1. The CDR3 extends over 14 amino acids. Germline CDR1 reads SGDLS; CDR2 reads YYNGEE. J was trimmed by 2 bases and V by 2 bases; bases with no gene match: 0.

The chain has TRBV19 and TRBJ2-1; maybe TRBD2 (6 bases). Germline V gene data show CDR1 as LNHDA and CDR2 as SQIVND (reference sequence). The V and J ends lost 5 bases and 7 bases respectively, with 18 bases between them. The CDR3 spans 15 residues. The CDR3 DNA sequence: TGTGCCAGTAGTCTCCGGGAGTCAGCGAGGAATGAGCAGTTCTTC. It encodes CASSLRESARNEQFF. The variable domain in full, with the rest retrieved from reference TRBV19 and TRBJ2-1, is DGGITQSPKYLFRKEGQNVTLSCEQNLNHDAMYWYRQDPGQGLRLIYYSQIVNDFQKGDIAEGYSVSREKKESFPLTVTSAQKNPTAFYLCASSLRESARNEQFFGPGTRLTVL.

The gene calls are TRBV24-1 and TRBJ1-1, with 7 bases lining up with TRBD1. Germline lookup yields CDR1 KGHDR and CDR2 SFDVKD. CDR3 length: 14 residues. V trimming: 4 bases; J trimming: 11 bases; junction bases outside the gene matches: 12. CDR3 in DNA: TGTGCCACCAGTGACCCCGGACAGGTCGGTAGGGCTTTCTTT. Translation: CATSDPGQVGRAFF.

V gene TRBV7-2 combines with J gene TRBJ2-1; TRBD2 agrees at 8 bases. The CDR3 totals 16 residues. J gave up 7 bases and V 1 base, and 9 bases lay outside the gene matches. Germline V CDR1 and CDR2: SGHTA, FQGNSA. CDR3 loop: CASSLEGTRGRNEQFF. DNA for the CDR3: TGTGCCAGCAGCTTAGAAGGGACTAGAGGTAGAAATGAGCAGTTCTTC.

This clone was seen a single time. The gene calls are TRBV29-1 and TRBJ1-1, with no clear D. The CDR3 runs to 10 residues. The germline V and J ends were trimmed by 5 bases and 3 bases, with 4 bases remaining between them. CDR1 and CDR2 (germline): SQVTM, ANQGSEA. CDR3 in DNA: TGCAGCGTTATAGACACTGAAGCTTTCTTT. Translating it yields CSVIDTEAFF.

The chain is built from TRBV19 and TRBJ2-6, with TRBD1 matching 12 bases. This CDR3 region has 18 residues. The V and J ends lost 10 bases and 3 bases, in that order; junction bases with no gene match: 13. CDR1 LNHDA and CDR2 SQIVND come from the germline V gene (reference sequence). The CDR3 region has the DNA TGTGCCACTACTCCCTTGGGACAGGGGGCGCGTGGGGCCAACGTCCTGACTTTC. This codes for CATTPLGQGARGANVLTF.

V usage is TRBV19 and J usage is TRBJ1-2; D unclear. Trimming shortened V by 3 bases and J by 4 bases, and 15 bases separated the two germline ends. Germline CDR1 reads LNHDA; CDR2 reads SQIVND (reference sequence). CDR3 size: 15 residues. The CDR3 coding sequence is TGTGCCAGTAGTATTTCCCAGGATTCTGGCTATGGCTACACCTTC. Encoded protein: CASSISQDSGYGYTF.

The chain recombines TRBV5-4 with TRBJ1-3, with 10 nucleotides matching TRBD1. Germline V CDR1 and CDR2: SGHNT, YYREEE (reference sequence). With V trimmed by 4 bases and J by 6 bases, 7 bases remained unmatched. The CDR3 runs 15 residues. CDR3 amino acids: CASSRGTGVANTIYF. The CDR3 DNA reads as TGTGCCAGCAGCCGCGGGACAGGGGTAGCAAACACCATATATTTT.

V and J are TRBV6-2 or TRBV6-3 and TRBJ2-3; TRBD1 agrees at 8 bases. Germline assignment: CDR1 MNHEY and CDR2 SVGEGT. The CDR3 spans 16 residues. The V gene end was trimmed by 0 bases and the J gene end by 3 bases; junction bases not matched to a gene: 5. In DNA form, the CDR3 reads TGTGCCAGCAGTTACTCCGGCAGGGGGCAGACAGATACGCAGTATTTT. It is translated as CASSYSGRGQTDTQYF.

The chain combines TRBV6-2 or TRBV6-3 with TRBJ1-2; D call uncertain. The V end was cut by 2 bases, the J end by 4 bases, with 5 bases between. Germline CDR1 MNHEY, CDR2 SVGEGT. The CDR3 is 12 amino acids. The CDR3 here is CASSYRPYGYTF. The CDR3 DNA is TGTGCCAGCAGTTACCGTCCCTATGGCTACACCTTC.

The rearrangement links TRBV6-4 to TRBJ2-1; maybe TRBD2 (6 bases). The ends were cut back, 4 bases at V and 8 bases at J, with 15 bases in the middle. Germline lookup yields CDR1 MRHNA and CDR2 SNTAGT. CDR3 size: 14 residues. The CDR3 region has the DNA TGTGCCAGCAGTGGGTCGGGCGGGGAGGATGAGCAGTTCTTC. Its translation: CASSGSGGEDEQFF.

This sequence joins TRBV27 and TRBJ2-7; D is undetermined. The V gene lost 7 bases and the J gene lost 0 bases, with 19 bases spanning the gap. Germline assignment: CDR1 MNHEY and CDR2 SMNVEV (reference sequence). The CDR3 length is 16 residues. CDR3 loop: CASMPGRRLSSYEQYF. DNA for the CDR3: TGTGCCAGCATGCCCGGTCGCCGACTGAGCTCCTACGAGCAGTACTTC.

The CDR3 DNA sequence: TGCGCCAGCAGCTTAGAAGTAGGGGGCGGAAACACCATATATTTT. Translated: CASSLEVGGGNTIYF. The V gene is TRBV5-1, the J gene TRBJ1-3; the match to TRBD1 covers 7 bases. The CDR3 sequence is 15 residues long. The trim removed 2 bases at V and 4 bases at J, leaving 6 bases unmatched. Looked up from germline, CDR1 is SGHRS and CDR2 is YFSETQ.

There are a few counts of this clone. The chain is built from TRBV3-1 (or the pseudogene TRBV3-2) and TRBJ1-3; D uncertain. Germline CDR1 LGHDT, CDR2 YNNKEL (reference sequence). The CDR3 extends over 15 amino acids. The ends were cut back, 4 bases at V and 4 bases at J, with 14 bases in the middle. For the CDR3, the DNA is TGTGCCAGCAGCCTCCTGCCTCTGACAGGAAACACCATATATTTT. Amino acid sequence: CASSLLPLTGNTIYF.

This clone was seen ten or more times. J is TRBJ1-3 and V is TRBV19; 10 nucleotides agree with TRBD1. The CDR3 runs 16 residues. V shed 4 bases and J 7 bases; nucleotides not matched to a gene: 10. Germline-derived CDR1 and CDR2 are LNHDA and SQIVND (reference sequence). The CDR3 is CASSTPGTGVRNTIYF. CDR3 nucleotide sequence: TGTGCCAGTAGTACCCCCGGGACAGGGGTCCGGAACACCATATATTTT.

The CDR3: CASSAKTGMEGSPLHF. The CDR3 region has the DNA TGCGCCAGCAGCGCGAAAACAGGGATGGAAGGTTCACCCCTCCACTTT. V usage is TRBV5-1 and J usage is TRBJ1-6; D is possibly TRBD1 (6 bases). CDR3 length equals 16 residues. Trimming left V 4 bases short and J 9 bases short, with 20 bases between. The germline gives CDR1 SGHRS, CDR2 YFSETQ.

The J gene is TRBJ1-3, the V gene TRBV7-2; perhaps TRBD1 as D (6 bases). CDR1 is SGHTA, CDR2 FQGNSA, per germline. The germline V and J ends were trimmed by 5 bases and 2 bases, with 13 bases remaining between them. The CDR3 totals 15 residues. In DNA, the CDR3 is TGTGCCAGCAGCCAAACAGGGATCCCTGGAAACACCATATATTTT. Translation gives CASSQTGIPGNTIYF. Complete variable domain (other parts from reference TRBV7-2 and TRBJ1-3): GAGVSQSPSNKVTEKGKDVELRCDPISGHTALYWYRQSLGQGLEFLIYFQGNSAPDKSGLPSDRFSAERTGGSVSTLTIQRTQQEDSAVYLCASSQTGIPGNTIYFGEGSWLTVV.

This clone appeared once. The chain combines TRBV10-3 with TRBJ1-2, with TRBD1 matching 9 bases. The ends lost 3 bases at V and 2 bases at J; junction bases unmatched: 7. The CDR3 has 16 residues. Germline values: CDR1 ENHRY, CDR2 SYGVKD. CDR3 coding DNA: TGTGCCATCAGTGAAAGAACCGGGACAGGGAACTATGGCTACACCTTC. Translation: CAISERTGTGNYGYTF.

This chain links TRBV29-1 with TRBJ2-5, with 9 bases aligning to TRBD2. The CDR3 has 14 amino acids. V shed 8 bases and J 9 bases; nucleotides not matched to a gene: 16. Germline CDR1 SQVTM, CDR2 ANQGSEA. The CDR3 coding sequence is TGCAGCTCTAGGACTAGCGCTACTCAAGGGGCCCAGTACTTC. Its protein product is CSSRTSATQGAQYF.

This clone was seen a few times. This sequence joins TRBV29-1 and TRBJ2-7; 10 nucleotides match TRBD2. The CDR3 has 15 amino acids. Germline V gene data show CDR1 as SQVTM and CDR2 as ANQGSEA. The J segment lost 2 bases and the V segment lost 2 bases, leaving 6 bases of the junction unmatched. Here the CDR3 reads CSVESPSGSPYEQYF. The DNA of the CDR3 is TGCAGCGTTGAAAGTCCTAGCGGGAGCCCCTACGAGCAGTACTTC.

The V and J genes are TRBV19 and TRBJ2-4; tentatively, D is TRBD1 (5 bases). Trimming took 6 bases from V and 2 from J, leaving 11 bases between them. Germline loops: CDR1 LNHDA, CDR2 SQIVND (reference sequence). The CDR3 loop spans 14 amino acids. This CDR3 is CASSSRVTKNIQYF. Written as DNA, the CDR3 is TGTGCCAGTAGCTCCAGGGTTACCAAAAACATTCAGTACTTC.

This clone was detected only a few times. This chain joins TRBV28 and TRBJ2-7, with a tentative D call TRBD1 (6 bases). Trimming removed 3 bases at V and 5 bases at J, with 14 bases between. The CDR3 length is 14 residues. Germline loops: CDR1 MDHEN, CDR2 SYDVKM. CDR3 amino acids: CASSFQWGRNEQYF. The CDR3, as DNA: TGTGCCAGCAGTTTTCAGTGGGGGCGAAACGAGCAGTACTTC.

The chain links TRBV28 to TRBJ1-5; D gene unclear. The ends were cut back, 8 bases at V and 2 bases at J, with 10 bases in the middle. CDR3 length: 13 residues. Germline loops: CDR1 MDHEN, CDR2 SYDVKM. For the CDR3, the DNA is TGTGCCAGCCAAAGAACTGGCAATCAGCCCCAGCATTTT. Translating it yields CASQRTGNQPQHF.

The rearrangement links TRBV19 to TRBJ2-1; 9 nucleotides line up with TRBD1. The CDR3 length is 15 residues. After removal of 5 bases from V and 4 bases from J, the junction contained 6 bases not matched to a gene. Germline values: CDR1 LNHDA, CDR2 SQIVND (reference sequence). CDR3 coding DNA: TGTGCCAGTAGTGACCGGGACAGGGCTTACAATGAGCAGTTCTTC. This sequence encodes CASSDRDRAYNEQFF.

The chain combines TRBV16 with TRBJ2-7; 8 bases map to TRBD1. The CDR3 is made up of 16 amino acids. CDR1 is KGHSY and CDR2 is FQNENV in the germline V gene. The ends lost 0 bases at V and 6 bases at J; junction bases unmatched: 10. CDR3: CASSQSIGTGSGEQYF. CDR3 bases: TGTGCCAGCAGCCAATCGATAGGGACAGGATCCGGCGAGCAGTACTTC.

The genes are TRBV3-1 (or the pseudogene TRBV3-2) and TRBJ1-3; tentative D call: TRBD1 (5 bases). This CDR3 has 15 residues. Looked up from germline, CDR1 is LGHDT and CDR2 is YNNKEL (reference sequence). V lost 4 bases, J lost 3 bases, and 13 bases lay in between. The CDR3 region has the DNA TGTGCCAGCAGCCGCGGGACTGACTATGGAAACACCATATATTTT. It is translated as CASSRGTDYGNTIYF.

This clone turned up a few times. The V gene is TRBV28, the J gene TRBJ1-6, with TRBD1 identical over 8 bases. The germline gives CDR1 MDHEN, CDR2 SYDVKM. CDR3 length: 16 residues. V shed 5 bases, J shed 7 bases, and the junction held 10 bases outside the gene matches. CDR3 coding DNA: TGTGCCAGCAGTCCCATCGGGACAGGAACAAATTCACCCCTCCACTTT. This sequence encodes CASSPIGTGTNSPLHF. The full variable domain, with the rest looked up from reference TRBV28 and TRBJ1-6, is DVKVTQSSRYLVKRTGEKVFLECVQDMDHENMFWYRQDPGLGLRLIYFSYDVKMKEKGDIPEGYSVSREKKERFSLILESASTNQTSMYLCASSPIGTGTNSPLHFGNGTRLTVT.